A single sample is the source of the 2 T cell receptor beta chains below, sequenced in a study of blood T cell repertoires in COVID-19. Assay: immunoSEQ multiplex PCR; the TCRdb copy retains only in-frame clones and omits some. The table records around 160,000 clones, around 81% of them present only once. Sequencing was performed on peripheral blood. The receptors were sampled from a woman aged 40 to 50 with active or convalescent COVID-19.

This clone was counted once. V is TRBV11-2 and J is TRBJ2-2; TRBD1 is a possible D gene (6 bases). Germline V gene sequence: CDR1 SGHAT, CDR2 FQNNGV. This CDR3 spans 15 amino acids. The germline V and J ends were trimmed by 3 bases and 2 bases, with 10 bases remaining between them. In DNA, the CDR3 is TGTGCCAGCAGCTTGGCAGGGGTCAACACCGGGGAGCTGTTTTTT. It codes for CASSLAGVNTGELFF.

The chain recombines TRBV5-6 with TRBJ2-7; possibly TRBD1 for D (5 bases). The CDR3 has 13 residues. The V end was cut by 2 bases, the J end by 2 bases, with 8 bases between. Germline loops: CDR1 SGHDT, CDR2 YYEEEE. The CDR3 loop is CASSFGRAYEQYF. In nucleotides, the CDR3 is TGTGCCAGCAGCTTCGGCAGGGCCTACGAGCAGTACTTC.